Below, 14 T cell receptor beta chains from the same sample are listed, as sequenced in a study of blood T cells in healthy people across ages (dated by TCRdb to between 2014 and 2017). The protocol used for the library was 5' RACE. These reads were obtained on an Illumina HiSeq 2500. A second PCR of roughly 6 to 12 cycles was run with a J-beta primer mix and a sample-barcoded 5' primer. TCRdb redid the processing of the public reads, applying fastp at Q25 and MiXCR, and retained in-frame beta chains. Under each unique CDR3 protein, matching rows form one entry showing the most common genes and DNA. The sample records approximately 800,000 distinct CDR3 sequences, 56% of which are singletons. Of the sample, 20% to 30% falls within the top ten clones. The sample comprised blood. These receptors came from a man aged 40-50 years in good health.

CDR3 loop: CASSGTGGPSMKFF. The CDR3 nucleotides are TGTGCCAGCAGTGGAACGGGGGGGCCCTCGATGAAGTTCTTC. The chain employs TRBV6-1 and TRBJ2-1, with 8 bases aligning to TRBD2. J gave up 14 bases and V 4 bases, and 13 bases lay outside the gene matches. Per the germline V gene, CDR1 is MNHNS and CDR2 is SASEGT. The CDR3 is made up of 14 amino acids.

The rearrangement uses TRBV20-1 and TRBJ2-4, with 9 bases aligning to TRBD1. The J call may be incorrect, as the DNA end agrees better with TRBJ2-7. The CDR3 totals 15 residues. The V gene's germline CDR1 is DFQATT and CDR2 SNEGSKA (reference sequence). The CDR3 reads CSARGTRTGVDEQYF. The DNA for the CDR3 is TGCAGTGCTAGAGGCACCAGGACAGGGGTTGACGAGCAGTACTTC.

The CDR3 spells CASSFSRQGKNIQYF. CDR3 DNA sequence: TGTGCCAGCAGTTTCTCTCGACAGGGCAAAAACATTCAGTACTTC. This chain uses TRBV27 with TRBJ2-4; 7 bases line up with TRBD1. CDR1 and CDR2 (germline): MNHEY, SMNVEV (reference sequence). V lost 3 bases to trimming and J lost 3 bases; unmatched junction nucleotides: 5. This CDR3 comprises 15 residues.

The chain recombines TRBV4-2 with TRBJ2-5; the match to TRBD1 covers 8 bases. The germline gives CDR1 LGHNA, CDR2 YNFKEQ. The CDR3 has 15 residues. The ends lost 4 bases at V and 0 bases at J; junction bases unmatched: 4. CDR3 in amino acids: CASSRADRDQETQYF. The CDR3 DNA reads TGTGCCAGCAGCCGAGCGGACAGGGACCAAGAGACCCAGTACTTC.

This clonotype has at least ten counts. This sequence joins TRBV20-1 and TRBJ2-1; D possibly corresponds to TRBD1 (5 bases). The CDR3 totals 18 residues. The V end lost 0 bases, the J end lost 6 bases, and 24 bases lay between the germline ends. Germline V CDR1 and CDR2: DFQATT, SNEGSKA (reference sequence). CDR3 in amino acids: CSARDSFQRQTLGNEQFF. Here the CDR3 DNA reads TGCAGTGCTAGAGATAGTTTCCAGCGACAGACCCTTGGCAATGAGCAGTTCTTC.

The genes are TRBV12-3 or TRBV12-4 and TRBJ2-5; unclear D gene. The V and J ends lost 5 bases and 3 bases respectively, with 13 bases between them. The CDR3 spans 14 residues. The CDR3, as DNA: TGTGCCAGCAGTCTCGGTTGGGGTGAAGAGACCCAGTACTTC. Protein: CASSLGWGEETQYF.

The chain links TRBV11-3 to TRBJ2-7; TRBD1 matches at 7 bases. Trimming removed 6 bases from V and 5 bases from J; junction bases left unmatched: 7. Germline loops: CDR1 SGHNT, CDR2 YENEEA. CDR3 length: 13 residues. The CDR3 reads CASRVQGLNEQYF. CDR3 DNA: TGTGCCAGCAGGGTACAGGGGTTAAACGAGCAGTACTTC.

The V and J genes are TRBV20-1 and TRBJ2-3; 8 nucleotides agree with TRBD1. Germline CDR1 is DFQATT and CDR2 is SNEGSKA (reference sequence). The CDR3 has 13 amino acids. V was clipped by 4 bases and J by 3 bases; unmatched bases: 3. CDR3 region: CSATRDRTDTQYF. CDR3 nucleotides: TGCAGTGCTACCCGGGACAGGACAGATACGCAGTATTTT.

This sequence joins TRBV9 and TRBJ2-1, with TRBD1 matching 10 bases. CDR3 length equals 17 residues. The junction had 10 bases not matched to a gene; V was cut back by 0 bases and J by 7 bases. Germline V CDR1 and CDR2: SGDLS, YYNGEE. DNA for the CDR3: TGTGCCAGCAGCGTAGGACCCTCCGGGACAGGGGAGAATGAGCAGTTCTTC. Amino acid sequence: CASSVGPSGTGENEQFF.

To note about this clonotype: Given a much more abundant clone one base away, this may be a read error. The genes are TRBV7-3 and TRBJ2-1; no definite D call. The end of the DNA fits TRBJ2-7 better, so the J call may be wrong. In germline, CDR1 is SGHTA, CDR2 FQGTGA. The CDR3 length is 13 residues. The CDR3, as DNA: TGTGCCAGCAGCCGAAGCTCCTACAATGAGCAGTACTTC. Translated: CASSRSSYNEQYF.

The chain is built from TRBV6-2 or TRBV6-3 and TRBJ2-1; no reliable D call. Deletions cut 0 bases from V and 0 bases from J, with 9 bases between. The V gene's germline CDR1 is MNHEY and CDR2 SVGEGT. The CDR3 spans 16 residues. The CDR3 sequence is CASSYSSSFSYNEQFF. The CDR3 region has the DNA TGTGCCAGCAGTTACTCGTCCTCATTCTCCTACAATGAGCAGTTCTTC.

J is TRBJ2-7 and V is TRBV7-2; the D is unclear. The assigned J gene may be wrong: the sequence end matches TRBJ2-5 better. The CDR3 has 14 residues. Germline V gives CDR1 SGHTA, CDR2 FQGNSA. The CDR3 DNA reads TGTGCCAGCAGCATCGGGCCTACCCCAGAGACCCAGTACTTC. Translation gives CASSIGPTPETQYF.

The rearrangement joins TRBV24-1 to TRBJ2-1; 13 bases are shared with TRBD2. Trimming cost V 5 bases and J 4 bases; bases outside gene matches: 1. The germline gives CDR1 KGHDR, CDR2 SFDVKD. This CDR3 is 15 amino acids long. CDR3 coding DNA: TGTGCCACCAGTGGGACTAGCGGGGGATACAATGAGCAGTTCTTC. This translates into CATSGTSGGYNEQFF.

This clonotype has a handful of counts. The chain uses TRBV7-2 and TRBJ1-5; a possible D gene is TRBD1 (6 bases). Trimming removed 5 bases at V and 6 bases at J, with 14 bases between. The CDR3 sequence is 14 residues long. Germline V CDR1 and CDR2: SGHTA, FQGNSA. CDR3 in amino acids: CASSPRGAGQPQHF. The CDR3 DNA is TGTGCCAGCAGCCCCAGGGGTGCAGGTCAGCCCCAGCATTTT.